The 20 T cell receptor beta chains presented below share a single source sample, sequenced in a study of blood T cell repertoires in COVID-19. Here immunoSEQ multiplex PCR was the method, and the copy in TCRdb shows in-frame clones only, minus some. The data hold roughly 76,000 clones, with roughly 84% observed a single time. The sample was peripheral blood. These receptors were obtained from a young woman with acute or convalescent COVID-19.

In its sample, this clone was seen once. The chain links TRBV29-1 to TRBJ2-7; 7 bases align to TRBD1. Trimming took 5 bases from V and 0 from J; bases not matched to a gene: 7. This CDR3 contains 14 residues. Per germline, CDR1 SQVTM and CDR2 ANQGSEA. CDR3 DNA sequence: TGCAGCGTTATCCTGACAGGGCGCTCCTACGAGCAGTACTTC. Protein sequence: CSVILTGRSYEQYF.

The J gene is TRBJ2-7, the V gene TRBV30, with D maybe TRBD1 (6 bases). The CDR3 sequence is 11 residues long. Trimming removed 1 base from V and 9 bases from J, with 10 bases in between. The germline V gene encodes CDR1 GTSNPN and CDR2 SVGIG (reference sequence). CDR3 in DNA: TGTGCCTGGAGTGACAGGGTGGGGCAGTACTTC. Translation: CAWSDRVGQYF.

The chain is built from TRBV19 and TRBJ1-3; the match to TRBD1 covers 8 bases. V shed 5 bases and J 5 bases; nucleotides not matched to a gene: 5. This CDR3 region has 14 residues. Germline V gives CDR1 LNHDA, CDR2 SQIVND (reference sequence). The chain's CDR3 is CASSPGQERNTIYF. The CDR3 DNA reads TGTGCCAGTAGTCCGGGACAGGAAAGAAACACCATATATTTT.

The chain uses TRBV7-2 and TRBJ1-3; 8 positions agree with TRBD1. The CDR3 length is 15 residues. The V and J ends lost 5 bases and 0 bases, in that order; junction bases with no gene match: 3. Germline lookup yields CDR1 SGHTA and CDR2 FQGNSA. The CDR3 region has the DNA TGTGCCAGCAGCCCAACAGGGGGCTCTGGAAACACCATATATTTT. Encoded protein: CASSPTGGSGNTIYF. Together with reference TRBV7-2 and TRBJ1-3, the CDR3 gives the full variable domain: GAGVSQSPSNKVTEKGKDVELRCDPISGHTALYWYRQSLGQGLEFLIYFQGNSAPDKSGLPSDRFSAERTGGSVSTLTIQRTQQEDSAVYLCASSPTGGSGNTIYFGEGSWLTVV.

The V gene is TRBV29-1, the J gene TRBJ2-1; 7 positions match TRBD1. J gave up 8 bases and V 3 bases, and 7 bases lay outside the gene matches. Germline V gene lookup returns CDR1 SQVTM and CDR2 ANQGSEA. This CDR3 has 13 amino acids. The CDR3: CSVDRDTGDEQFF. CDR3 coding DNA: TGCAGCGTTGATAGGGATACAGGGGATGAGCAGTTCTTC.

This clone has a single count. This chain joins TRBV16 and TRBJ1-5; 7 nucleotides match TRBD1. Germline assignment: CDR1 KGHSY and CDR2 FQNENV. This CDR3 region has 17 residues. With 1 base clipped from V and 4 bases from J, the junction kept 10 bases outside the gene matches. The CDR3 spells CASSQFGTTGKNQPQHF. The CDR3 DNA is TGTGCCAGCAGCCAATTCGGAACGACAGGGAAGAATCAGCCCCAGCATTTT.

The rearrangement uses TRBV7-2 and TRBJ2-1; the match to TRBD2 covers 7 bases. The V segment lost 1 base and the J segment 3 bases; nucleotides outside the gene matches: 3. The germline V gene has CDR1 SGHTA and CDR2 FQGNSA. CDR3 length: 15 amino acids. The CDR3 region has the DNA TGTGCCAGCAGCTTAGTCGGGAGGTACTACAATGAGCAGTTCTTC. The encoded protein is CASSLVGRYYNEQFF. Using reference TRBV7-2 and TRBJ2-1 for the parts outside the CDR3, the full variable domain is GAGVSQSPSNKVTEKGKDVELRCDPISGHTALYWYRQSLGQGLEFLIYFQGNSAPDKSGLPSDRFSAERTGGSVSTLTIQRTQQEDSAVYLCASSLVGRYYNEQFFGPGTRLTVL.

The gene calls are TRBV20-1 and TRBJ1-2; 7 nucleotides agree with TRBD1. V dropped 6 bases and J dropped 6; count of bases not matched to a gene: 4. The CDR3 consists of 11 residues. Germline lookup yields CDR1 DFQATT and CDR2 SNEGSKA (reference sequence). In nucleotides, the CDR3 is TGCAGTGCCTACAGGGGAGATGGCTACACCTTC. The encoded protein is CSAYRGDGYTF.

This clone turned up a few times. The rearrangement joins TRBV10-3 to TRBJ1-2, with 9 positions matching TRBD1. With 4 bases clipped from V and 7 bases from J, the junction kept 10 bases outside the gene matches. Germline V gene lookup returns CDR1 ENHRY and CDR2 SYGVKD. CDR3 length: 15 residues. The DNA for the CDR3 is TGTGCCATCAGTGCATCGACAGGGGGAGGGCTTGGCTACACCTTC. It is translated as CAISASTGGGLGYTF.

The V gene is TRBV3-1 (or the pseudogene TRBV3-2), the J gene TRBJ2-1; 13 nucleotides match TRBD2. V was clipped by 4 bases and J by 0 bases; unmatched bases: 9. Germline values: CDR1 LGHDT, CDR2 YNNKEL (reference sequence). This CDR3 has 19 residues. Here the CDR3 reads CASSLGLAGTFRSYNEQFF. The CDR3 nucleotides are TGTGCCAGCAGCCTGGGACTAGCGGGGACCTTTCGCTCCTACAATGAGCAGTTCTTC.

This clone appeared once. The V call is TRBV5-1, the J call TRBJ2-2; 7 nucleotides line up with TRBD1. The germline V gene has CDR1 SGHRS and CDR2 YFSETQ. The CDR3 is 16 amino acids. The V gene end was trimmed by 4 bases and the J gene end by 5 bases; junction bases not matched to a gene: 11. The CDR3 nucleotides are TGCGCCAGCAGCGTGGACAGAAGCAGGGGGACCGGGGAGCTGTTTTTT. Protein: CASSVDRSRGTGELFF. Full variable domain (outside the CDR3, taken from reference TRBV5-1 and TRBJ2-2): KAGVTQTPRYLIKTRGQQVTLSCSPISGHRSVSWYQQTPGQGLQFLFEYFSETQRNKGNFPGRFSGRQFSNSRSEMNVSTLELGDSALYLCASSVDRSRGTGELFFGEGSRLTVL.

This sequence joins TRBV27 and TRBJ1-1; 7 nucleotides align to TRBD1. This CDR3 has 11 residues. V lost 8 bases to trimming and J lost 10 bases; unmatched junction nucleotides: 7. In germline, CDR1 is MNHEY, CDR2 SMNVEV (reference sequence). The CDR3 sequence is CASGQASGAFF. In DNA form, the CDR3 reads TGTGCCAGCGGACAGGCAAGTGGAGCTTTCTTT.

This chain connects TRBV28 to TRBJ2-2, with a possible D match to TRBD1 (5 bases). The germline gives CDR1 MDHEN, CDR2 SYDVKM. Trimming left V 7 bases short and J 0 bases short, with 9 bases between. CDR3 size: 14 residues. The CDR3 region is CASKAGPNTGELFF. As DNA, the CDR3 is TGTGCCAGCAAGGCAGGGCCGAACACCGGGGAGCTGTTTTTT.

The chain uses TRBV13 and TRBJ2-1; 7 bases align to TRBD2. CDR3 size: 15 residues. Germline loops: CDR1 PRHDT, CDR2 FYEKMQ (reference sequence). The ends lost 5 bases at V and 1 base at J; junction bases unmatched: 5. In DNA form, the CDR3 reads TGTGCCAGCAGCATTGGGCGGGAGTCCTACAATGAGCAGTTCTTC. Protein: CASSIGRESYNEQFF.

This sequence joins TRBV5-1 and TRBJ1-4; 7 nucleotides align to TRBD1. Germline loops: CDR1 SGHRS, CDR2 YFSETQ. Germline trimming cut 4 bases from V and 8 bases from J; bases unmatched to any gene: 14. This CDR3 comprises 16 residues. DNA for the CDR3: TGCGCCAGCAGCCCAAAATCTGTGGGACAGAGAGAAAAACTGTTTTTT. Amino acids: CASSPKSVGQREKLFF.

This clone was counted between two and nine times. The genes are TRBV29-1 and TRBJ1-2; the match to TRBD1 covers 9 bases. The CDR3 totals 12 residues. Unmatched junction bases numbered 3, after V lost 6 bases and J lost 4 bases. Germline assignment: CDR1 SQVTM and CDR2 ANQGSEA. CDR3 coding DNA: TGCAGCGTGGGGACAGGGCTCTATGGCTACACCTTC. Residues: CSVGTGLYGYTF.

The chain combines TRBV30 with TRBJ2-1; 8 nucleotides agree with TRBD1. The CDR3 is 14 amino acids. The V segment lost 3 bases and the J segment 7 bases; nucleotides outside the gene matches: 8. From germline, CDR1 is GTSNPN and CDR2 SVGIG (reference sequence). CDR3 protein: CAWSPGTGWNEQFF. DNA of the CDR3: TGTGCCTGGAGCCCCGGGACAGGCTGGAATGAGCAGTTCTTC.

This clone was detected only once. The genes are TRBV19 and TRBJ2-3; no firm D call. This CDR3 has 13 amino acids. V lost 5 bases to trimming and J lost 5 bases, with 11 bases between them. Germline lookup yields CDR1 LNHDA and CDR2 SQIVND (reference sequence). This CDR3 reads CASSATHKDTQYF. DNA of the CDR3: TGTGCCAGTAGTGCGACTCACAAAGATACGCAGTATTTT.

The CDR3 nucleotides are TGCGCCAGCAGCTTGGGACACTCTGGAAACACCATATATTTT. It specifies CASSLGHSGNTIYF. The J gene is TRBJ1-3, the V gene TRBV5-1; no definite D call. The CDR3 loop spans 14 amino acids. The germline V gene has CDR1 SGHRS and CDR2 YFSETQ. V gave up 0 bases and J gave up 0 bases, with 4 bases separating them.

This clone was seen only once. The chain combines TRBV15 with TRBJ2-1; D perhaps matches TRBD2 (5 bases). The CDR3 extends over 14 amino acids. V lost 5 bases, J lost 3 bases, and 11 bases lay in between. From germline, CDR1 is LNHNV and CDR2 YYDKDF (reference sequence). The CDR3 sequence is CATSLTMDYNEQFF. In DNA form, the CDR3 reads TGTGCCACCAGCTTGACTATGGACTACAATGAGCAGTTCTTC.